This T cell receptor beta chain was observed in a study of shared clonotypes between healthy human individuals. The data were produced by immunoSEQ multiplex PCR, yet TCRdb's version contains in-frame clones alone and is incomplete. This table has over a million clones, around four fifths appearing once. Whole-study findings and limits: Around 5% was the fraction of naive CD4 clonotypes found shared across a handful of donors. Measured sharing among donors was expected to vary with sequencing depth. Generation probabilities of non-shared clonotypes were lower (relative to those shared by all four donors).

This clone has a handful of counts. Antigen specificity is unknown. V was pared by 5 bases and J by 9 bases, with 7 bases of the junction left unmatched. Germline CDR1 MNHEY, CDR2 SVGAGI. This CDR3 is 15 amino acids long. What was sequenced was memory CD4+ T cells sorted from blood. Documented subset: CD45RA-negative fraction. The V gene is TRBV6-5, the J gene TRBJ2-1, with 13 positions matching TRBD2. This TCR was sampled from a man younger than 30 in good health. For the CDR3, the DNA is TGTGCCAGCAGTGGAACTAGCGGGAGGGCGGCTGAGCAGTTCTTC. Translating it yields CASSGTSGRAAEQFF.